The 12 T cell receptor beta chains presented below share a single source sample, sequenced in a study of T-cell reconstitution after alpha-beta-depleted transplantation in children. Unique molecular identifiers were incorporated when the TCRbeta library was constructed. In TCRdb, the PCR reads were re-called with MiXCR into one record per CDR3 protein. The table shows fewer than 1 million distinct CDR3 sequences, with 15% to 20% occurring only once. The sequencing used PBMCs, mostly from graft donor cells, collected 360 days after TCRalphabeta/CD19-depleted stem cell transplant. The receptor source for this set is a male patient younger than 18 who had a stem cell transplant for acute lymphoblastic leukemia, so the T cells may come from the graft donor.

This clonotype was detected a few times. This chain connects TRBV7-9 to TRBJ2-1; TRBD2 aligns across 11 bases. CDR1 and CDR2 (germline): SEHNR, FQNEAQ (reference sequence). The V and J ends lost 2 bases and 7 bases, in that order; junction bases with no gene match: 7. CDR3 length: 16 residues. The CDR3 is CASSLTLAGGLNEQFF. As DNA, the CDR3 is TGTGCCAGCAGCTTAACGCTAGCGGGAGGTCTAAATGAGCAGTTCTTC.

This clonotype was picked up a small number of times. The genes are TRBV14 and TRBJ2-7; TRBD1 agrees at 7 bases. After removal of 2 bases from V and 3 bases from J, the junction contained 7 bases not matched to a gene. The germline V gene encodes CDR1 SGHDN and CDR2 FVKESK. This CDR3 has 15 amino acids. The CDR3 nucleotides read TGTGCCAGCAGCCAAAACCGGGACAGCTACTACGAGCAGTACTTC. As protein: CASSQNRDSYYEQYF. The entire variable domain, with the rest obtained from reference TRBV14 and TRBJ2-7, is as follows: EAGVTQFPSHSVIEKGQTVTLRCDPISGHDNLYWYRRVMGKEIKFLLHFVKESKQDESGMPNNRFLAERTGGTYSTLKVQPAELEDSGVYFCASSQNRDSYYEQYFGPGTRLTVT.

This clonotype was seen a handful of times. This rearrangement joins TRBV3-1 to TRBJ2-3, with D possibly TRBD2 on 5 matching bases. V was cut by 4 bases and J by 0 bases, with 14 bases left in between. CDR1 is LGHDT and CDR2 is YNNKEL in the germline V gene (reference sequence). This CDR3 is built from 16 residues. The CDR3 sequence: CASSRLSGLSTDTQYF. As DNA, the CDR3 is TGTGCCAGCAGCCGGTTAAGCGGTCTCAGCACAGATACGCAGTATTTT.

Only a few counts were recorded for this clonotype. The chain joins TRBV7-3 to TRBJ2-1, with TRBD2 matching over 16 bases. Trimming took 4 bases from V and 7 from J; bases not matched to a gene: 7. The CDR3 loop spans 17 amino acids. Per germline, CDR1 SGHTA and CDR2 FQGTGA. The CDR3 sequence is CASSSGTSGRAMNEQFF. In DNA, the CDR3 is TGTGCCAGCAGCTCTGGGACTAGCGGGAGGGCTATGAATGAGCAGTTCTTC. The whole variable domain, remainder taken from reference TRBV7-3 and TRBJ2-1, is GAGVSQTPSNKVTEKGKYVELRCDPISGHTALYWYRQSLGQGPEFLIYFQGTGAADDSGLPNDRFFAVRPEGSVSTLKIQRTERGDSAVYLCASSSGTSGRAMNEQFFGPGTRLTVL.

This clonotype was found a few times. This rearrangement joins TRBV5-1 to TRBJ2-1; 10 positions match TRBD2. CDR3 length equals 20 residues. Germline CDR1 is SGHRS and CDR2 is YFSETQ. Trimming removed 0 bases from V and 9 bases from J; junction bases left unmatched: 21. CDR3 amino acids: CASSLASASGRLNKSLEQFF. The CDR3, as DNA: TGCGCCAGCAGCTTGGCCTCCGCTAGCGGGAGACTAAATAAGAGCCTTGAGCAGTTCTTC.

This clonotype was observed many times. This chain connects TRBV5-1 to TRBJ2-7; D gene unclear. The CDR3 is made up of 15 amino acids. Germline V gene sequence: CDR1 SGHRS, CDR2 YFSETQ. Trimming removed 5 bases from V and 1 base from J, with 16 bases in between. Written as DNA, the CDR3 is TGCGCCAGCAGGTCTTTCGCCGGAACTTCCTACGAGCAGTACTTC. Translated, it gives CASRSFAGTSYEQYF. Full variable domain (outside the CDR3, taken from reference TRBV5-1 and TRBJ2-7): KAGVTQTPRYLIKTRGQQVTLSCSPISGHRSVSWYQQTPGQGLQFLFEYFSETQRNKGNFPGRFSGRQFSNSRSEMNVSTLELGDSALYLCASRSFAGTSYEQYFGPGTRLTVT.

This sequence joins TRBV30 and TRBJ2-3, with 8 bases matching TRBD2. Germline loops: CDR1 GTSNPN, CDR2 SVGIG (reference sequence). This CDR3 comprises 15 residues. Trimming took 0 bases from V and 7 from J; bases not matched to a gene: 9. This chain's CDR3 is CAWSVGAGDVNTQYF. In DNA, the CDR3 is TGTGCCTGGAGTGTTGGAGCGGGAGATGTGAATACGCAGTATTTT.

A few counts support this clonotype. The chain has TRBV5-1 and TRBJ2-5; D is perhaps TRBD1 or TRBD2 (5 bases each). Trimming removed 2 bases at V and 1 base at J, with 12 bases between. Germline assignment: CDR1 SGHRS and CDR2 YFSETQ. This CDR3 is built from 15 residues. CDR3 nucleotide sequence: TGCGCCAGCAGCTTTGGGGGATCCGGCCAAGAGACCCAGTACTTC. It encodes CASSFGGSGQETQYF. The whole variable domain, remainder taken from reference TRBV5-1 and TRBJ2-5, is KAGVTQTPRYLIKTRGQQVTLSCSPISGHRSVSWYQQTPGQGLQFLFEYFSETQRNKGNFPGRFSGRQFSNSRSEMNVSTLELGDSALYLCASSFGGSGQETQYFGPGTRLLVL.

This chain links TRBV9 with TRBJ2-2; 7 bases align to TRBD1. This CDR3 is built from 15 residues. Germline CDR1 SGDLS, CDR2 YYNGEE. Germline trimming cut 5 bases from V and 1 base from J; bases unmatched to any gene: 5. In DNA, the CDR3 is TGTGCCAGCAGGTTTAGACAGGGGAACACCGGGGAGCTGTTTTTT. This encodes CASRFRQGNTGELFF.

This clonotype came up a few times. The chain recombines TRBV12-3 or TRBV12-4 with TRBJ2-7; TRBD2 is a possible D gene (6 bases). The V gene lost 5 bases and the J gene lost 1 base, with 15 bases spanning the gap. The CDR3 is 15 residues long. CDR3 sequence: CASSNRAGLSYEQYF. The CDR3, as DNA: TGTGCCAGCAGTAACAGAGCGGGCCTATCCTACGAGCAGTACTTC.

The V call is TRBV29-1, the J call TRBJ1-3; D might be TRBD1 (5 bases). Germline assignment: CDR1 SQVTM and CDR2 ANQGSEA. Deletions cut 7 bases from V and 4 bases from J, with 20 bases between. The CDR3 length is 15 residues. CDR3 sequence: CSAAAGLGIGNTIYF. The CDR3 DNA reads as TGCAGCGCTGCGGCGGGGCTTGGCATCGGAAACACCATATATTTT.

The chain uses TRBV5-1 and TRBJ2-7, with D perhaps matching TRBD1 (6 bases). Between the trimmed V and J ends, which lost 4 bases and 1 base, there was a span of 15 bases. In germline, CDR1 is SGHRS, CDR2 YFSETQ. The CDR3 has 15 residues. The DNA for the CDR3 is TGCGCCAGCAGCCTAGGACAGCTACCTTCCTACGAGCAGTACTTC. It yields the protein CASSLGQLPSYEQYF.